This T cell receptor (beta chain) is drawn from a study of glioma-infiltrating T cells. Regarding the study as a whole: Tissue-blood divergence was below expectation in non-neoplastic patients, above in gliomas.

The iRepertoire nested amplicon-rescue multiplex PCR amplified TCR alpha and beta CDR3s from RNA. TCRdb re-analysed the multiplex PCR reads in MiXCR, keeping a single row per CDR3 protein. This table has more than 300,000 distinct CDR3 sequences, 41% appearing once. This clonotype was seen many times. The antigen remains undetermined. Germline values: CDR1 SEHNR, CDR2 FQNEAQ (reference sequence). The CDR3 loop spans 14 amino acids. V dropped 1 base and J dropped 8 bases, with 13 bases sitting between them. Sequenced sample: glioma tissue, nonneoplastic brain tissue, or PBMCs (not recorded which). This receptor was identified in a human donor with low-grade glioma or glioblastoma, undergoing nonglioma brain surgery, or in good health (not recorded which). The rearrangement uses TRBV7-9 and TRBJ2-3; no definite D call. The CDR3 reads CASSLVVVGGTQYF. The CDR3 nucleotides are TGTGCCAGCAGCTTAGTTGTAGTAGGCGGTACGCAGTATTTT.